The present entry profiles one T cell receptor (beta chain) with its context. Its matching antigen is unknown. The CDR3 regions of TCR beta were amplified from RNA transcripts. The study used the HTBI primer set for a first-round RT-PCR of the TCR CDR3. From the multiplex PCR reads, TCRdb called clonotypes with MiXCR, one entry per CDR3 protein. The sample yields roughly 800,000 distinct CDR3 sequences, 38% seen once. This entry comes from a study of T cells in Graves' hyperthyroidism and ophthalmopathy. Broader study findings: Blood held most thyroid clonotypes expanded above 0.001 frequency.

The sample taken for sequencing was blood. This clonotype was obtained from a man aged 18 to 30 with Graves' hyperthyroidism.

CDR3 nucleotides: TGTGCCAGCAGCCCATGGGGGGGGTCGGGACAGCCCCAGCATTTT. Its protein is CASSPWGGSGQPQHF. The chain recombines TRBV5-8 with TRBJ1-5; a weak D match, TRBD1 (5 bases). This CDR3 region has 15 residues. V lost 4 bases and J lost 7, with 18 bases in between. Looked up from germline, CDR1 is SGHTS and CDR2 is YDEGEE.